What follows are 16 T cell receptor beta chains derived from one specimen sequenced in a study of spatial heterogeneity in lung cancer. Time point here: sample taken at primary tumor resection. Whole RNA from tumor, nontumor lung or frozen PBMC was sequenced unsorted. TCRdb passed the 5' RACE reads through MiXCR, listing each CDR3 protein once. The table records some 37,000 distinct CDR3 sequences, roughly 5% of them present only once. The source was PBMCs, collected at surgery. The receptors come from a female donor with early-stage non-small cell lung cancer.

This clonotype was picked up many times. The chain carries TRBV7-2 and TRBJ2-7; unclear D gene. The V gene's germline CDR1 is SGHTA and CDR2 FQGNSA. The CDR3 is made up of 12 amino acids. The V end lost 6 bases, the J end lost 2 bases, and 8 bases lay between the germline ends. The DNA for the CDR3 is TGTGCCAGCAGTCCATCGCCCTACGAGCAGTACTTC. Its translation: CASSPSPYEQYF.

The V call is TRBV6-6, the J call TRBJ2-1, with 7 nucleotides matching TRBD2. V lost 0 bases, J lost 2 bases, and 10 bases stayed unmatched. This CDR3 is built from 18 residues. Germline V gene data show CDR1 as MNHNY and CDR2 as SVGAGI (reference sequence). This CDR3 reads CASSYSMGGRMTYNEQFF. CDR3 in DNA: TGTGCCAGCAGTTACTCGATGGGCGGGAGAATGACCTACAATGAGCAGTTCTTC.

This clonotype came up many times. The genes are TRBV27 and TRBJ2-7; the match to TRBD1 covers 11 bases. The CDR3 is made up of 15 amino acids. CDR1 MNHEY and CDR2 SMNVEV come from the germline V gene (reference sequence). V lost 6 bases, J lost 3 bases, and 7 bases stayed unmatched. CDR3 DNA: TGTGCCAGCAGCATAGGGACAGGGGGTATCTACGAGCAGTACTTC. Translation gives CASSIGTGGIYEQYF.

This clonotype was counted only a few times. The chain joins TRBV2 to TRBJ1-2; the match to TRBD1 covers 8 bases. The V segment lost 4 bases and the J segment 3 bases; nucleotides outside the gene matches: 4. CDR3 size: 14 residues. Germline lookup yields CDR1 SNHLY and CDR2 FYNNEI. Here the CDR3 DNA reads TGTGCCAGCAGTGCCCTGACAGGGGACTATGGCTACACCTTC. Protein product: CASSALTGDYGYTF.

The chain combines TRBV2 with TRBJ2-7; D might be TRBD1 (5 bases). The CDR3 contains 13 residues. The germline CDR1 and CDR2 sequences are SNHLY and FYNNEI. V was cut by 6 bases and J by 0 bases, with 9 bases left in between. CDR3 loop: CASRGRDSYEQYF. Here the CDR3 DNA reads TGTGCCAGCAGGGGCAGGGACTCCTACGAGCAGTACTTC.

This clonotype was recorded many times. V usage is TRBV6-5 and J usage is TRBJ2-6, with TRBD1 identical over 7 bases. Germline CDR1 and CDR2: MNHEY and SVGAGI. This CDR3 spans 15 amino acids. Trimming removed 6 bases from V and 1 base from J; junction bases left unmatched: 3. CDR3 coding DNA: TGTGCCAGCAGAGTACAGGGGTCTGGGGCCAACGTCCTGACTTTC. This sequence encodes CASRVQGSGANVLTF.

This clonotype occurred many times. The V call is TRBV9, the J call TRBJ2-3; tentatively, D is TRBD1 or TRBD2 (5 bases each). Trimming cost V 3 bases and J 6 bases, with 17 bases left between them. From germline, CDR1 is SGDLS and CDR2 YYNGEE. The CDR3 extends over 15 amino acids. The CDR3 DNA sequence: TGTGCCAGCAGCGCCGAGGGACGTCGGGCGGATACGCAGTATTTT. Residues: CASSAEGRRADTQYF.

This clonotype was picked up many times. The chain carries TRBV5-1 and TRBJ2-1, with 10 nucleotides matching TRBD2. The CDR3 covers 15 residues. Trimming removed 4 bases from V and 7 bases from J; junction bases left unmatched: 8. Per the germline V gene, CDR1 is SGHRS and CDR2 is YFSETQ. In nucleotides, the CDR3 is TGCGCCAGCAGCCGACTAGCGGGCGACAGGAATGAGCAGTTCTTC. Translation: CASSRLAGDRNEQFF.

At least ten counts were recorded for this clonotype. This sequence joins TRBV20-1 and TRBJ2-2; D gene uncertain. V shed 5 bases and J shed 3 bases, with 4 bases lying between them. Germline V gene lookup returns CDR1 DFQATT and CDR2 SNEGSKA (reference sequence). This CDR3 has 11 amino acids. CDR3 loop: CSASYTGELFF. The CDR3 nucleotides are TGCAGTGCTTCATACACCGGGGAGCTGTTTTTT.

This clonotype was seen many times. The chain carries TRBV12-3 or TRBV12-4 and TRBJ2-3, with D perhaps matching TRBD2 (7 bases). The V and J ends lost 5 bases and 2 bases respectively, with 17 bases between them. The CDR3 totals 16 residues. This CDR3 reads CASSPRGARYTDTQYF. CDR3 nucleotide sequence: TGTGCCAGCAGTCCACGGGGGGCGCGTTACACAGATACGCAGTATTTT.

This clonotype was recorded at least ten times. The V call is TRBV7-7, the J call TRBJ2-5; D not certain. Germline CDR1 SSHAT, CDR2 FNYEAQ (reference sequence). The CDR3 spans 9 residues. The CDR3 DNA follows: TGTGATTCGAGAGAGACCCAGTACTTC. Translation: CDSRETQYF.

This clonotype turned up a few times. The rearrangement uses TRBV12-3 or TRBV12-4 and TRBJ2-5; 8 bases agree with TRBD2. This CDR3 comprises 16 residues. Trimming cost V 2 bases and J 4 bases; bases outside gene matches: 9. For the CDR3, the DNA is TGTGCCAGCAGTTTATATTGGGCGGGGGGCTTAGAGACCCAGTACTTC. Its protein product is CASSLYWAGGLETQYF.

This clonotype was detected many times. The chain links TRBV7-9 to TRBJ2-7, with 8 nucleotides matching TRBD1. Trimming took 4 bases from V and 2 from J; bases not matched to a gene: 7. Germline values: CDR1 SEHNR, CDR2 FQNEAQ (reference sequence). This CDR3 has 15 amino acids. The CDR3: CASSWSGGDAYEQYF. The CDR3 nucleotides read TGTGCCAGCAGCTGGTCAGGGGGCGATGCCTACGAGCAGTACTTC. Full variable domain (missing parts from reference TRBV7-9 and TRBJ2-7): DTGVSQNPRHKITKRGQNVTFRCDPISEHNRLYWYRQTLGQGPEFLTYFQNEAQLEKSRLLSDRFSAERPKGSFSTLEIQRTEQGDSAMYLCASSWSGGDAYEQYFGPGTRLTVT.

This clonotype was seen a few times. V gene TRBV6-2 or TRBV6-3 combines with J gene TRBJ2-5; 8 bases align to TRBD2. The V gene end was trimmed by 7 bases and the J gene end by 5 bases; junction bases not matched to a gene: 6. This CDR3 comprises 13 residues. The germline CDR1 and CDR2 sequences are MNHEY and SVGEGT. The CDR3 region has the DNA TGTGCCAGCACGGGAGGGGCGCGCGAGACCCAGTACTTC. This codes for CASTGGARETQYF.

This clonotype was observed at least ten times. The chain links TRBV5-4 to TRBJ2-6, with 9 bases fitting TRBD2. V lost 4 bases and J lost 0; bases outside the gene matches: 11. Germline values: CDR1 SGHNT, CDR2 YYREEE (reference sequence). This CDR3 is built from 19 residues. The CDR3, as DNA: TGTGCCAGCAGCCCGCTACCGGGACTAGCTGTCTCTGGGGCCAACGTCCTGACTTTC. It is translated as CASSPLPGLAVSGANVLTF. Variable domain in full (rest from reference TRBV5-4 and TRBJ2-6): ETGVTQSPTHLIKTRGQQVTLRCSSQSGHNTVSWYQQALGQGPQFIFQYYREEENGRGNFPPRFSGLQFPNYSSELNVNALELDDSALYLCASSPLPGLAVSGANVLTFGAGSRLTVL.

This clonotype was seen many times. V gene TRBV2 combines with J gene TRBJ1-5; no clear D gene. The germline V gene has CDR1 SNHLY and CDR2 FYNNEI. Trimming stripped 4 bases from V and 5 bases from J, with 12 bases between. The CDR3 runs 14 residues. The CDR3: CASSVDREDQPQHF. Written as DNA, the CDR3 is TGTGCCAGCAGTGTAGATCGGGAGGATCAGCCCCAGCATTTT.